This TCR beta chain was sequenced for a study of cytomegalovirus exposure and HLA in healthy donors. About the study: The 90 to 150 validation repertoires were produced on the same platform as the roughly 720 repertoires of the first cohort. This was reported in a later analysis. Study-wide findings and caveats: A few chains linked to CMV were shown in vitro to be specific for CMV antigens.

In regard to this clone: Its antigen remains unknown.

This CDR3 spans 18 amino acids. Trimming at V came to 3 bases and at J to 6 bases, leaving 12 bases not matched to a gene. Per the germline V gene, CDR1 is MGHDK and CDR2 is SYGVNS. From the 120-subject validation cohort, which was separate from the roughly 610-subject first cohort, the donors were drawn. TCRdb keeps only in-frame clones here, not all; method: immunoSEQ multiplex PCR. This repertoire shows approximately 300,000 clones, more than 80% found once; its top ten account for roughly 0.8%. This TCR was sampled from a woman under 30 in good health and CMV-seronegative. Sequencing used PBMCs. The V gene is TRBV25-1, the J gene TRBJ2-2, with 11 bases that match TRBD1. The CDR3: CASSDRRMDRGPAGELFF. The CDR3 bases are TGTGCCAGCAGTGACCGACGGATGGACAGGGGGCCGGCCGGGGAGCTGTTTTTT. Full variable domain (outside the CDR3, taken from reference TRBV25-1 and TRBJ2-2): EADIYQTPRYLVIGTGKKITLECSQTMGHDKMYWYQQDPGMELHLIHYSYGVNSTEKGDLSSESTVSRIRTEHFPLTLESARPSHTSQYLCASSDRRMDRGPAGELFFGEGSRLTVL.